The next 8 T cell receptor beta chains were all read from a single sample in a study of cytomegalovirus exposure and HLA in healthy donors. Clones were sequenced by immunoSEQ multiplex PCR, and TCRdb holds only the in-frame ones, with some missing. The top ten clones hold 2.5% to 4% of a sample with approximately 160,000 clones, around nine tenths of them seen once. Sequencing used PBMCs. These TCRs come from a woman aged 18-30 years in good health and CMV-seropositive.

The gene calls are TRBV6-5 and TRBJ2-1; weak D call: TRBD2 (7 bases). Germline values: CDR1 MNHEY, CDR2 SVGAGI. The CDR3 is 16 residues long. The V end was cut by 4 bases, the J end by 5 bases, with 18 bases between. The CDR3 loop reads CASSSRGGVLDNEQFF. DNA of the CDR3: TGTGCCAGCAGTTCCAGGGGAGGGGTTTTAGACAATGAGCAGTTCTTC.

CDR3 in amino acids: CASSLTTGGATNEKLFF. For the CDR3, the DNA is TGCGCCAGCAGCTTGACGACAGGGGGAGCAACTAATGAAAAACTGTTTTTT. The V and J genes are TRBV5-1 and TRBJ1-4; 9 positions agree with TRBD1. Germline V gene lookup returns CDR1 SGHRS and CDR2 YFSETQ. This CDR3 comprises 17 residues. After removal of 1 base from V and 0 bases from J, the junction contained 4 bases not matched to a gene.

This chain uses TRBV5-1 with TRBJ1-2; tentatively, D is TRBD1 (6 bases). The CDR3 totals 14 residues. CDR1 and CDR2 from the germline V gene are SGHRS and YFSETQ. V lost 4 bases and J 2 bases, leaving 12 bases between the germline ends. Here the CDR3 DNA reads TGCGCCAGCAGCGAGCAGGGGTCAAACTATGGCTACACCTTC. Residues: CASSEQGSNYGYTF.

This clone showed up just once. This chain connects TRBV5-1 to TRBJ2-2; 10 bases are shared with TRBD2. V was pared by 0 bases and J by 0 bases, with 5 bases of the junction left unmatched. The CDR3 contains 18 residues. The germline gives CDR1 SGHRS, CDR2 YFSETQ. The CDR3 protein is CASSLVGLAASNTGELFF. In DNA form, the CDR3 reads TGCGCCAGCAGCTTGGTCGGACTAGCGGCCTCGAACACCGGGGAGCTGTTTTTT.

The chain has TRBV4-3 and TRBJ2-3; TRBD2 is a possible D gene (5 bases). CDR1 LGHNA and CDR2 YSLEER come from the germline V gene. The length of the CDR3 is 15 residues. With 0 bases removed from V and 4 bases from J, the gap between germline ends came to 11 bases. In nucleotides, the CDR3 is TGCGCCAGCAGCCAAGATAATACTAGATCAGATACGCAGTATTTT. Protein sequence: CASSQDNTRSDTQYF.

The V call is TRBV7-3, the J call TRBJ2-1, with 7 positions matching TRBD2. This CDR3 is 14 amino acids long. The V gene end was trimmed by 4 bases and the J gene end by 8 bases; junction bases not matched to a gene: 8. Germline V CDR1 and CDR2: SGHTA, FQGTGA. CDR3 DNA sequence: TGTGCCAGCAGCTCCCGGACTAGGGGAGATGAGCAGTTCTTC. Protein: CASSSRTRGDEQFF.

This rearrangement joins TRBV4-2 to TRBJ2-3; the match to TRBD2 covers 10 bases. The J segment lost 3 bases and the V segment lost 5 bases, leaving 8 bases of the junction unmatched. The CDR3 runs to 16 residues. Germline CDR1 is LGHNA and CDR2 is YNFKEQ. CDR3: CASSARLAGVTDTQYF. CDR3 coding DNA: TGTGCCAGCAGCGCTCGACTAGCGGGCGTAACAGATACGCAGTATTTT.

V usage is TRBV7-2 and J usage is TRBJ1-1; TRBD1 agrees at 7 bases. The CDR3 totals 14 residues. Germline CDR1 SGHTA, CDR2 FQGNSA. The V segment lost 3 bases and the J segment 1 base; nucleotides outside the gene matches: 2. The CDR3 sequence: CASSFRTGNTEAFF. For the CDR3, the DNA is TGTGCCAGCAGCTTCCGGACAGGGAACACTGAAGCTTTCTTT. Supplemented by reference TRBV7-2 and TRBJ1-1, the full variable domain reads GAGVSQSPSNKVTEKGKDVELRCDPISGHTALYWYRQSLGQGLEFLIYFQGNSAPDKSGLPSDRFSAERTGGSVSTLTIQRTQQEDSAVYLCASSFRTGNTEAFFGQGTRLTVV.